The 9 T cell receptor beta chains presented below share a single source sample, sequenced in a study of OX40 agonist ivuxolimab in advanced cancers. Sequencing was performed with immunoSEQ multiplex PCR; in TCRdb, only in-frame clones are kept and a portion is missing. Among about 86,000 clones listed, about 90% were seen once. The sequencing here drew on CD4+ or CD8+ T cells sorted from blood, taken in a trial of the OX40 agonist ivuxolimab. The receptors come from an adult with an advanced solid tumor such as melanoma, head and neck, liver or kidney cancer.

This clone was picked up one time. The chain couples TRBV5-1 to TRBJ2-3; 7 nucleotides match TRBD1. Germline V lookup: CDR1 SGHRS, CDR2 YFSETQ. The CDR3 is 15 amino acids. Germline trimming cut 2 bases from V and 0 bases from J; bases unmatched to any gene: 3. The CDR3 bases are TGCGCCAGCAGCTTCCCGGGACAGAGCACAGATACGCAGTATTTT. It codes for CASSFPGQSTDTQYF.

CDR3 in amino acids: CASKAYLRNEQFF. CDR3 sequence (DNA): TGTGCCAGCAAGGCCTACCTGAGGAATGAGCAGTTCTTC. The chain couples TRBV27 to TRBJ2-1, with unresolved D. The CDR3 consists of 13 residues. Trimming took off 7 bases at V and 7 bases at J, with 14 bases between the two ends. Looked up from germline, CDR1 is MNHEY and CDR2 is SMNVEV (reference sequence).

In DNA form, the CDR3 reads TGCAGCGTTGTCTCTAGCGGGAGGATCGATACGCAGTATTTT. Amino acid sequence: CSVVSSGRIDTQYF. The chain employs TRBV29-1 and TRBJ2-3; TRBD2 aligns across 11 bases. CDR1 is SQVTM and CDR2 is ANQGSEA in the germline V gene. The CDR3 is made up of 14 amino acids. V dropped 4 bases and J dropped 6; count of bases not matched to a gene: 6.

In this sample, this clone turned up once. The V call is TRBV7-9, the J call TRBJ2-5, with 10 bases lining up with TRBD1. V gave up 2 bases and J gave up 6 bases; unmatched junction bases: 12. Germline V gene sequence: CDR1 SEHNR, CDR2 FQNEAQ (reference sequence). The CDR3 sequence is 17 residues long. CDR3 loop: CASSLSPGTGVYKTQYF. The DNA for the CDR3 is TGTGCCAGCAGCTTAAGCCCCGGGACAGGGGTCTACAAGACCCAGTACTTC.

The rearrangement joins TRBV7-8 to TRBJ1-5; D ambiguous. Trimming removed 1 base at V and 2 bases at J, with 9 bases between. The V gene's germline CDR1 is SGHVS and CDR2 FQNEAQ. The CDR3 runs to 15 residues. The CDR3 bases are TGTGCCAGCAGCTTAGTAGCGGCGGGCAATCAGCCCCAGCATTTT. Its translation is CASSLVAAGNQPQHF.

The rearrangement joins TRBV30 to TRBJ1-3; tentatively, D is TRBD1 (6 bases). Germline assignment: CDR1 GTSNPN and CDR2 SVGIG (reference sequence). Trimming left V 2 bases short and J 3 bases short, with 14 bases between. The CDR3 contains 15 residues. The CDR3 region is CAWSFSGTNGNTIYF. CDR3 DNA: TGTGCCTGGAGTTTTTCGGGGACAAATGGAAACACCATATATTTT.

This chain links TRBV5-1 with TRBJ2-2, with D perhaps assigned TRBD1 or TRBD2 (5 bases each). Germline V CDR1 and CDR2: SGHRS, YFSETQ. V dropped 0 bases and J dropped 6 bases, with 6 bases sitting between them. This CDR3 spans 13 amino acids. The CDR3, as DNA: TGCGCCAGCAGCTTGGGAGGGGCCGGGGAGCTGTTTTTT. Protein sequence: CASSLGGAGELFF.

This chain uses TRBV4-1 with TRBJ2-7; 9 bases agree with TRBD1. The CDR3 is 15 residues long. The V and J ends lost 0 bases and 7 bases, in that order; junction bases with no gene match: 7. CDR1 MGHRA and CDR2 YSYEKL come from the germline V gene. The CDR3: CASSQDTGTGREQYF. Written as DNA, the CDR3 is TGCGCCAGCAGCCAAGATACGGGGACAGGGAGGGAGCAGTACTTC.

This chain links TRBV6-6 with TRBJ2-3; D remains unclear. V was trimmed by 1 base and J by 2 bases, leaving 13 bases between them. Germline V gene lookup returns CDR1 MNHNY and CDR2 SVGAGI (reference sequence). There are 16 residues in the CDR3. The CDR3 sequence: CASSYLGSRSTDTQYF. In nucleotides, the CDR3 is TGTGCCAGCAGTTACTTGGGATCTCGCTCCACAGATACGCAGTATTTT.